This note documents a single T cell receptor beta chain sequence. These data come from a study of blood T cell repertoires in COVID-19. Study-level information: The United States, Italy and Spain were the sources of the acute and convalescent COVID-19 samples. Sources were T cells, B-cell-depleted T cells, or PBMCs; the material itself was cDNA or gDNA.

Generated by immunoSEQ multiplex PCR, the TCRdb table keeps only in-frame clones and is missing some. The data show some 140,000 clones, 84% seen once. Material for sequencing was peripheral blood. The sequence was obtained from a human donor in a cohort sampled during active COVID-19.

The CDR3 loop is CASKDGQGSTEAFF. The CDR3 DNA sequence: TGTGCCAGCAAAGACGGACAGGGAAGCACTGAAGCTTTCTTT. This rearrangement joins TRBV28 to TRBJ1-1, with 8 positions matching TRBD1. The V and J ends lost 7 bases and 4 bases, in that order; junction bases with no gene match: 8. Per germline, CDR1 MDHEN and CDR2 SYDVKM. This CDR3 contains 14 residues.